The T cell receptor (beta chain) under discussion was sequenced for a study of blood T cell repertoires in COVID-19. Study-wide background: Acute-phase and convalescent COVID-19 samples originated in the United States, Italy and Spain.

V shed 0 bases and J shed 0 bases, with 9 bases lying between them. The germline CDR1 and CDR2 sequences are LGHNA and YSLEER. There are 15 residues in the CDR3. This clone was seen a single time. Only in-frame clones appear in the TCRdb table, and some are missing; sequencing was by immunoSEQ multiplex PCR. The sample has 350,000 to 450,000 clones, over 75% seen once; the top ten hold around 1.5%. A case of COVID-19 had been met by exposed participants within 2 weeks before study entry. The receptor was isolated from a woman aged 18-35 years who had been exposed to COVID-19. Sequencing was done on a sample of PBMCs or T cells enriched from blood (not recorded which). V usage is TRBV4-3 and J usage is TRBJ2-7; D gene uncertain. This CDR3 reads CASSQDAETSYEQYF. The CDR3 DNA is TGCGCCAGCAGCCAAGATGCGGAGACCTCCTACGAGCAGTACTTC.